This T cell receptor beta chain was recovered during a study of T cell changes during pregnancy in multiple sclerosis (dated by TCRdb to between 2017 and 2020). The study in broad terms: In women with multiple sclerosis, the researchers looked at how the T cell repertoire shifted as pregnancy progressed.

On this clone itself: Its antigen is currently not known. The sample holds no much larger clone one base away, and base qualities are not on file.

Via the germline V gene (reference sequence), CDR1 is GTSNPN and CDR2 SVGIG. The junction shows trimming of 4 bases on V and 4 bases on J, and the gene matches do not reach 6 bases of it. Including the terminal cysteine and phenylalanine, the CDR3 comprises 14 residues. Only the CDR3 part of the read is kept: 42 bases, read in frame from the first base. The library was built by means of the immunoSEQ multiplex PCR assay. TCRdb took this table from immuneACCESS and kept in-frame rearrangements with V and J called. Such tables lack part of the clones; where checked against another copy, unresolved V genes explain under half of the gap, and the rest is unexplained. The sample data list tens of thousands of clones, and 91% of these were observed just once. The ten largest clonotypes hold about 1.2% of the sample.

Here the sequenced sample was peripheral blood, taken after pregnancy. Here the chain combines TRBV30 and TRBJ1-4; the central 7 bases match TRBD1. The TCR sequence derives from a female donor in good health, enrolled as a control in a pregnancy study. The base sequence is TGTGCCTGGATGGACAGGACGCTTAATGAAAAACTGTTTTTT. Its product reads: CAWMDRTLNEKLFF.